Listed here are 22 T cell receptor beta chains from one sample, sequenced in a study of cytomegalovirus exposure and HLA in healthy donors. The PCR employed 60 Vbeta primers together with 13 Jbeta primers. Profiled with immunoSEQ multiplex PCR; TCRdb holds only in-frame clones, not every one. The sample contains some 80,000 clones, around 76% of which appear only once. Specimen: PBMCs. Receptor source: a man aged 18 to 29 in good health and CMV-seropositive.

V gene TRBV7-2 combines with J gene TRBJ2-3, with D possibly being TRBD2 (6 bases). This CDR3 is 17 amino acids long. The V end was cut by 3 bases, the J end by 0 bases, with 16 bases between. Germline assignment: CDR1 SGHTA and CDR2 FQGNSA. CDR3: CASSFLAPGLSTDTQYF. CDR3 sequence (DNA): TGTGCCAGCAGCTTCCTCGCCCCGGGACTTAGCACAGATACGCAGTATTTT.

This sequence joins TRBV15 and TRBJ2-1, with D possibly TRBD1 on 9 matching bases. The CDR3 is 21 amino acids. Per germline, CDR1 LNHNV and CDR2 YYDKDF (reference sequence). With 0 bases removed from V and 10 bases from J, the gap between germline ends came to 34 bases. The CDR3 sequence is CATSRDAGTGNHLPGLGEQFF. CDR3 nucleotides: TGTGCCACCAGCAGAGATGCCGGGACAGGGAATCATCTACCGGGACTAGGGGAGCAGTTCTTC.

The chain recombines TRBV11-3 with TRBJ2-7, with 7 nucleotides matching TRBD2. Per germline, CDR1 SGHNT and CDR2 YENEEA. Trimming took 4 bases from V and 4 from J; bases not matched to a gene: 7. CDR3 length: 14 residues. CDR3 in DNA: TGTGCCAGCAGCTCGGGGAGCGGGGTGTACGAGCAGTACTTC. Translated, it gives CASSSGSGVYEQYF.

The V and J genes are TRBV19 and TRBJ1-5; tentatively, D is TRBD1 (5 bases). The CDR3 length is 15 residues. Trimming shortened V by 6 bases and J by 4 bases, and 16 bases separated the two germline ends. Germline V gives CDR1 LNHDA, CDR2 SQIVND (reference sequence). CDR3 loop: CASSNAGVPNQPQHF. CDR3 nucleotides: TGTGCCAGTAGCAACGCGGGGGTCCCAAATCAGCCCCAGCATTTT.

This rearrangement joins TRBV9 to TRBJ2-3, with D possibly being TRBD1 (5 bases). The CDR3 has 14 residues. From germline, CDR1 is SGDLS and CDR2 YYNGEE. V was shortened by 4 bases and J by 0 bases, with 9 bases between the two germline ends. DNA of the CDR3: TGTGCCAGCAGCCCGCAGGGAAGCACAGATACGCAGTATTTT. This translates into CASSPQGSTDTQYF.

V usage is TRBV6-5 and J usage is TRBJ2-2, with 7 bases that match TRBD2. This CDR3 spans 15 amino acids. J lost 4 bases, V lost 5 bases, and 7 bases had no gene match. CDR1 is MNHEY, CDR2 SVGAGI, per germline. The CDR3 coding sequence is TGTGCCAGCAGTGCTTGGGGGGGAGTCACCGGGGAGCTGTTTTTT. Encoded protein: CASSAWGGVTGELFF.

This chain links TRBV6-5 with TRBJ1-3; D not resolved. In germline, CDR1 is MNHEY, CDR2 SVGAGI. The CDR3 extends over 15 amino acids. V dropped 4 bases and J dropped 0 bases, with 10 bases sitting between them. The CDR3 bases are TGTGCCAGCAGTTTGTGGCCCGTCTCTGGAAACACCATATATTTT. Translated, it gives CASSLWPVSGNTIYF.

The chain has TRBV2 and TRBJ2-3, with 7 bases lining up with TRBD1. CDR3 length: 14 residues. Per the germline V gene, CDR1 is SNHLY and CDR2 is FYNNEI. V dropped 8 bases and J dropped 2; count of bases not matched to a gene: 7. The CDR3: CASRTTGSTDTQYF. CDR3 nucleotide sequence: TGTGCCAGCCGAACGACAGGGTCCACAGATACGCAGTATTTT.

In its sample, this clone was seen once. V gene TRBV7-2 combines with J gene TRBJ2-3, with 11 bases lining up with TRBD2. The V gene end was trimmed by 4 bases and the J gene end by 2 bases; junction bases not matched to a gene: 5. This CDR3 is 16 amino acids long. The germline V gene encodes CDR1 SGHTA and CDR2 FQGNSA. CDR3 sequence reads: CASSSLTSGITDTQYF. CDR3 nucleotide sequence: TGTGCCAGCAGCTCCCTGACTAGCGGGATCACAGATACGCAGTATTTT.

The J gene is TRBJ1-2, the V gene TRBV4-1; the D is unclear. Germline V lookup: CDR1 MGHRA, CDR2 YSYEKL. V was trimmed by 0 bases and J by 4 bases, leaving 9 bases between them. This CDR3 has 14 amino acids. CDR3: CASSQDRRSYGYTF. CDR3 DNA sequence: TGCGCCAGCAGCCAAGATCGGAGGAGCTATGGCTACACCTTC.

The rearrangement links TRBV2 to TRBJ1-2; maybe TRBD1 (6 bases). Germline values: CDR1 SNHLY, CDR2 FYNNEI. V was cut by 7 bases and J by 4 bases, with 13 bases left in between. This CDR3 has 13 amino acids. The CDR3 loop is CASTSPRGYGYTF. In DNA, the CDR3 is TGTGCCAGCACGAGCCCCAGGGGCTATGGCTACACCTTC.

CDR3 DNA sequence: TGTGCCAGCAGCCCAAGACGAGGGGGTGACTACGAGCAGTACTTC. This translates into CASSPRRGGDYEQYF. The chain links TRBV7-9 to TRBJ2-7, with a tentative D call TRBD1 (6 bases). Trimming left V 5 bases short and J 3 bases short, with 17 bases between. Germline CDR1 SEHNR, CDR2 FQNEAQ (reference sequence). The CDR3 totals 15 residues.

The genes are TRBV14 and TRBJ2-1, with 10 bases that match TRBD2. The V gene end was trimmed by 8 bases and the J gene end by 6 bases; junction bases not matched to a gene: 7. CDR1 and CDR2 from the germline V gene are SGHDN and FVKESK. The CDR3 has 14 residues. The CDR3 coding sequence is TGTGCCAGCCAACTAGCGGGAAGGGTCAATGAGCAGTTCTTC. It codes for CASQLAGRVNEQFF.

CDR3 amino acids: CASSSGTGDGYTF. The DNA of the CDR3 is TGCGCCAGCAGCTCAGGGACAGGGGATGGCTACACCTTC. The V call is TRBV5-1, the J call TRBJ1-2, with TRBD1 matching over 10 bases. This CDR3 comprises 13 residues. J lost 6 bases, V lost 3 bases, and 2 bases had no gene match. Germline CDR1 SGHRS, CDR2 YFSETQ.

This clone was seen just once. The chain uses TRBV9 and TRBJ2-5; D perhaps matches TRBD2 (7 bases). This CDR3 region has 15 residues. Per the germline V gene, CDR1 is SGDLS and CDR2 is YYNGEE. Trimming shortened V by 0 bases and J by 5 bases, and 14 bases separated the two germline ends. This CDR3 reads CASSVVGGGGETQYF. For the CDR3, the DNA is TGTGCCAGCAGCGTAGTTGGGGGAGGGGGGGAGACCCAGTACTTC. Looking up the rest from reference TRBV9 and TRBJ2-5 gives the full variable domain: DSGVTQTPKHLITATGQRVTLRCSPRSGDLSVYWYQQSLDQGLQFLIQYYNGEERAKGNILERFSAQQFPDLHSELNLSSLELGDSALYFCASSVVGGGGETQYFGPGTRLLVL.

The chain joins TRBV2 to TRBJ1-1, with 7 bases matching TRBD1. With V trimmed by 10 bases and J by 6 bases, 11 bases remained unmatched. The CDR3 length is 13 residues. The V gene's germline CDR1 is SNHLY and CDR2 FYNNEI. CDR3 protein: CATRQGEKAEAFF. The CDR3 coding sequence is TGTGCCACCAGACAGGGTGAAAAGGCTGAAGCTTTCTTT. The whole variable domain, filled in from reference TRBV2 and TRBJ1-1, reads EPEVTQTPSHQVTQMGQEVILRCVPISNHLYFYWYRQILGQKVEFLVSFYNNEISEKSEIFDDQFSVERPDGSNFTLKIRSTKLEDSAMYFCATRQGEKAEAFFGQGTRLTVV.

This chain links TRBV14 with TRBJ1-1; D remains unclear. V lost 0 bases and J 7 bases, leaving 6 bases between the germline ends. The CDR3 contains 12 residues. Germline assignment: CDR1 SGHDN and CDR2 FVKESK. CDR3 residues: CASSQDEVEAFF. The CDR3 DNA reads TGTGCCAGCAGCCAAGATGAGGTTGAAGCTTTCTTT.

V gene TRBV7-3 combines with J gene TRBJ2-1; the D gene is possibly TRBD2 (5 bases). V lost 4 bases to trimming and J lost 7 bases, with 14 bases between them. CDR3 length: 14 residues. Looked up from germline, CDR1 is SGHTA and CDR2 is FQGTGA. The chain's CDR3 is CASSYSSGRNEQFF. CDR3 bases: TGTGCCAGCAGCTACAGTTCGGGAAGGAATGAGCAGTTCTTC.

The CDR3 nucleotides read TGTGCCAGCAGCTTAGGGACAGGATACAATGAGCAGTTCTTC. It codes for CASSLGTGYNEQFF. The chain recombines TRBV7-2 with TRBJ2-1; 7 bases line up with TRBD1. This CDR3 spans 14 amino acids. The V gene's germline CDR1 is SGHTA and CDR2 FQGNSA. V was pared by 1 base and J by 4 bases, with 1 base of the junction left unmatched.

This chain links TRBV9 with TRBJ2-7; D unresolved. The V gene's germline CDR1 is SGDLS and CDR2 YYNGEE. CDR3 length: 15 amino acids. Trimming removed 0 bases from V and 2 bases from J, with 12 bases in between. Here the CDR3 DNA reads TGTGCCAGCAGCGTAGGTTGGCAGGATACCTACGAGCAGTACTTC. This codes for CASSVGWQDTYEQYF.

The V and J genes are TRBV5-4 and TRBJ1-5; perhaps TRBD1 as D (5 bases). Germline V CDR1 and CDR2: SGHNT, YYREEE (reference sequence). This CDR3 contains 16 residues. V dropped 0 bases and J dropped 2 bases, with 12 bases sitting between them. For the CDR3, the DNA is TGTGCCAGCAGCTTGGGGGGGACTGTGGGCAATCAGCCCCAGCATTTT. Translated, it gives CASSLGGTVGNQPQHF.

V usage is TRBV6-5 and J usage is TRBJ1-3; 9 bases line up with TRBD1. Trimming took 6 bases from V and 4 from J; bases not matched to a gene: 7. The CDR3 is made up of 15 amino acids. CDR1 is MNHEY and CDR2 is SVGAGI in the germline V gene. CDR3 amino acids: CASRLTGGAGNTIYF. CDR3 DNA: TGTGCCAGCAGGCTTACAGGGGGCGCAGGAAACACCATATATTTT.